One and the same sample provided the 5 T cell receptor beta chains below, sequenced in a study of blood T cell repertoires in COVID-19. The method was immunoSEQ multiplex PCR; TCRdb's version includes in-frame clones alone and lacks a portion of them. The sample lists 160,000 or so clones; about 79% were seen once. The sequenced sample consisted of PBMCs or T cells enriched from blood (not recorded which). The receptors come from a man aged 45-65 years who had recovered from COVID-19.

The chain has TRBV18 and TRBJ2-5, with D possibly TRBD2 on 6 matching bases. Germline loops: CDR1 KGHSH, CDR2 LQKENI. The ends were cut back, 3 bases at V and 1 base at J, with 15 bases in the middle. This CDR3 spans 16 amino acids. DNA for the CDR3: TGTGCCAGCTCACCCGGGACTCCCGGGGTCCAAGAGACCCAGTACTTC. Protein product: CASSPGTPGVQETQYF. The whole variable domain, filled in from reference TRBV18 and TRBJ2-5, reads NAGVMQNPRHLVRRRGQEARLRCSPMKGHSHVYWYRQLPEEGLKFMVYLQKENIIDESGMPKERFSAEFPKEGPSILRIQQVVRGDSAAYFCASSPGTPGVQETQYFGPGTRLLVL.

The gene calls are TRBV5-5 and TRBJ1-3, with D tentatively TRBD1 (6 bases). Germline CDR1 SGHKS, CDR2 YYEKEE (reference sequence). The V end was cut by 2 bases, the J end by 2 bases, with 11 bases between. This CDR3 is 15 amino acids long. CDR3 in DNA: TGTGCCAGCAGCTTTTCAGGGGCAACTGGAAACACCATATATTTT. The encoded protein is CASSFSGATGNTIYF.

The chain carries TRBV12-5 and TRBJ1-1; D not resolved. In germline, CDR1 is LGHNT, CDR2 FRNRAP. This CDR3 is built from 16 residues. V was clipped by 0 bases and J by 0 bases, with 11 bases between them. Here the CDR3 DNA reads TGTGCTAGTGGTTTGGTACTCTCAACCATGAACACTGAAGCTTTCTTT. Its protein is CASGLVLSTMNTEAFF.

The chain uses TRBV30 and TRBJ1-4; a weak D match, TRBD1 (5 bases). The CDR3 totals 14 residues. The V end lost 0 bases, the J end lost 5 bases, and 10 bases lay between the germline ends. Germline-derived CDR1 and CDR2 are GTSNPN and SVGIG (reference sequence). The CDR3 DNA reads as TGTGCCTGGAGTGTACATGGGGGGAATGAAAAACTGTTTTTT. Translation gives CAWSVHGGNEKLFF.

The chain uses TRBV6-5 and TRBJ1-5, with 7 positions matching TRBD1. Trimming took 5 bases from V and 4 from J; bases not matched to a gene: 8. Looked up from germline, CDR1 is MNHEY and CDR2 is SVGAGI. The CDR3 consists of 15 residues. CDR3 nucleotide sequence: TGTGCCAGCAGTCCGAACGGACAGGCTAATCAGCCCCAGCATTTT. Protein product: CASSPNGQANQPQHF.